These T cell receptor beta chains were read from a single sample in a study of T cells in Graves' hyperthyroidism and ophthalmopathy. Each CDR3 protein gets one entry after TCRdb re-called the multiplex PCR reads with MiXCR. The repertoire has about 400,000 distinct CDR3 sequences, roughly 14% of them found once; the top ten carry around 20%. Sequenced input: blood. The receptors originated from a woman in her twenties or thirties with Graves' ophthalmopathy. Each CDR3 is given with its conserved first and last residue. The D gene is left open where the match is weak. The size entry is marked missing in some rows and otherwise reads once, few, many or a size class.

cdr3_aa,cdr3_nt,d_call,cdr3_length,v_call,clone_size,j_call
CASSLFRGYNTGELFF,TGTGCCAGCAGCTTGTTTAGGGGATATAACACCGGGGAGCTGTTTTTT,NA,16,TRBV5-8,few,TRBJ2-2
CAWSFRLTSVGYTF,TGTGCCTGGAGTTTCCGCCTAACGTCAGTAGGCTACACCTTC,NA,14,TRBV30,many,TRBJ1-2
CASLSPGRPAGYTF,TGTGCCAGCCTTTCCCCGGGCCGGCCAGCGGGCTACACCTTC,NA,14,TRBV27,few,TRBJ1-2
CASSVTENNEQFF,TGTGCCAGCAGTGTAACGGAAAACAATGAGCAGTTCTTC,NA,13,TRBV6-1,many,TRBJ2-1
CASRGMDRSSYEQYF,TGTGCCAGCAGGGGAATGGACCGGAGCTCCTACGAGCAGTACTTC,NA,15,TRBV6-1,many,TRBJ2-7
CASSGGLVDEKLFF,TGTGCCAGCAGCGGCGGATTAGTCGATGAAAAACTGTTTTTT,NA,14,TRBV7-8,NA,TRBJ1-4
CASSRGRANEQFF,TGTGCCAGCTCCAGAGGCAGGGCCAATGAGCAGTTCTTC,NA,13,TRBV18,many,TRBJ2-1
CASSVDADRFTDTQYF,TGTGCCAGCAGCGTAGACGCGGACAGGTTCACAGATACGCAGTATTTT,TRBD1,16,TRBV9,many,TRBJ2-3
CASSLTAWSDEQYF,TGTGCCAGCAGCTTAACTGCCTGGAGCGACGAGCAGTACTTC,NA,14,TRBV7-3,many,TRBJ2-7
CSARRGALATNTGELFF,TGCAGTGCTAGACGAGGGGCACTAGCGACGAACACCGGGGAGCTGTTTTTT,TRBD2,17,TRBV20-1,NA,TRBJ2-2
CASRQGGRETQYF,TGTGCCAGCAGGCAAGGGGGGCGGGAGACCCAGTACTTC,NA,13,TRBV6-1,many,TRBJ2-5
CSALPWGVFTSPLHF,TGCAGTGCTTTACCTTGGGGCGTATTTACGTCACCCCTCCACTTT,NA,15,TRBV20-1,many,TRBJ1-6
CASSHQGYYEQYF,TGTGCCAGCAGTCACCAGGGGTACTACGAGCAGTACTTC,NA,13,TRBV6-1,many,TRBJ2-7
CSASRGAGYSPLHF,TGCAGTGCTAGTAGGGGGGCGGGATATTCACCCCTCCACTTT,NA,14,TRBV20-1,many,TRBJ1-6
CASSIGGWNTEAFF,TGTGCCAGTAGTATCGGCGGATGGAACACTGAAGCTTTCTTT,NA,14,TRBV19,many,TRBJ1-1
CASSPLQNTEAFF,TGTGCCAGCAGCCCACTACAAAACACTGAAGCTTTCTTT,NA,13,TRBV7-9,many,TRBJ1-1
CASGTSGETQYF,TGTGCCAGCGGGACTAGCGGGGAGACCCAGTACTTC,TRBD2,12,TRBV28,many,TRBJ2-5
CASSQVRGGQETQYF,TGCGCCAGCAGCCAAGTGCGGGGGGGCCAAGAGACCCAGTACTTC,TRBD2,15,TRBV4-1,many,TRBJ2-5
CASISYPGQGNEKLFF,TGTGCCAGCATTTCTTATCCGGGACAGGGGAATGAAAAACTGTTTTTT,TRBD1,16,TRBV7-2,many,TRBJ1-4
CAWSARSGETQYF,TGTGCCTGGAGCGCCCGGTCGGGAGAGACCCAGTACTTC,NA,13,TRBV30,many,TRBJ2-5
CASSLDRTGVLETQYF,TGTGCCAGCAGCTTAGATCGTACAGGGGTTCTCGAGACCCAGTACTTC,TRBD1,16,TRBV7-9,many,TRBJ2-5
CSAIPGLAGIYEQYF,TGCAGTGCTATCCCGGGACTAGCGGGTATCTACGAGCAGTACTTC,TRBD2,15,TRBV20-1,NA,TRBJ2-7
CAISELGTLYTGELFF,TGTGCCATCAGTGAGTTGGGGACTCTGTACACCGGGGAGCTGTTTTTT,NA,16,TRBV10-3,few,TRBJ2-2
CSAPGTGLYNEQFF,TGCAGTGCTCCCGGGACAGGGTTGTACAATGAGCAGTTCTTC,TRBD1,14,TRBV20-1,NA,TRBJ2-1
CASSLPQSSYEQYF,TGTGCCAGCAGCTTGCCACAAAGCTCCTACGAGCAGTACTTC,NA,14,TRBV13,many,TRBJ2-7
CASSDPASYEQYF,TGTGCCAGCAGTGACCCAGCATCCTACGAGCAGTACTTC,NA,13,TRBV2,many,TRBJ2-7
CASSETYKGYEQYF,TGTGCCAGCAGCGAGACCTACAAAGGCTACGAGCAGTACTTC,NA,14,TRBV13,many,TRBJ2-7
CAWTVWANTEAFF,TGTGCCTGGACCGTCTGGGCGAACACTGAAGCTTTCTTT,NA,13,TRBV30,many,TRBJ1-1
CASNTGDYGYTF,TGTGCCAGCAATACAGGGGACTATGGCTACACCTTC,TRBD1,12,TRBV3-1,many,TRBJ1-2
CSARDISLAGVQETQYF,TGCAGTGCTAGAGATATTTCCCTAGCGGGGGTCCAAGAGACCCAGTACTTC,TRBD2,17,TRBV20-1,few,TRBJ2-5
CATSEVSAAGGDTQYF,TGTGCCACCAGTGAGGTCTCAGCGGCGGGGGGGGATACGCAGTATTTT,TRBD2,16,TRBV24-1,NA,TRBJ2-3
CAIGTANNYGYTF,TGTGCCATCGGGACAGCTAATAACTATGGCTACACCTTC,TRBD1,13,TRBV10-3,many,TRBJ1-2
CASSLSGENTEAFF,TGTGCCAGCAGTTTATCCGGAGAGAACACTGAAGCTTTCTTT,NA,14,TRBV28,many,TRBJ1-1
CASSRTSGPQETQYF,TGTGCCAGCAGCCGGACTAGCGGGCCTCAAGAGACCCAGTACTTC,TRBD2,15,TRBV2,many,TRBJ2-5
CASSLEDGGTYNEQFF,TGTGCCAGCAGCTTAGAAGACGGGGGCACCTACAATGAGCAGTTCTTC,NA,16,TRBV11-2,many,TRBJ2-1
CASSQIQGTDTQYF,TGTGCCAGCAGCCAAATTCAGGGCACAGATACGCAGTATTTT,NA,14,TRBV3-1,many,TRBJ2-3
CATRIGWAGTGVNEKLFF,TGTGCCACCAGAATTGGTTGGGCAGGGACTGGCGTGAATGAAAAACTGTTTTTT,NA,18,TRBV15,many,TRBJ1-4
CSALSRGLAEAFF,TGCAGTGCACTATCCAGGGGCCTCGCTGAAGCTTTCTTT,NA,13,TRBV20-1,NA,TRBJ1-1
CATADPRTGAMNTEAFF,TGTGCCACCGCTGACCCAAGGACAGGGGCGATGAACACTGAAGCTTTCTTT,TRBD1,17,TRBV10-3,few,TRBJ1-1
CASSLELGQGAEETQYF,TGTGCCAGCAGCTTAGAGTTGGGACAGGGGGCGGAGGAGACCCAGTACTTC,TRBD1,17,TRBV7-8,NA,TRBJ2-5
CASSSARVMLYEQYF,TGTGCCAGCAGCTCCGCCAGGGTTATGTTGTACGAGCAGTACTTC,NA,15,TRBV7-9,many,TRBJ2-7
CSARDPARGGSLGEQFF,TGCAGTGCTAGAGATCCTGCCCGGGGGGGCTCTTTGGGTGAGCAGTTCTTC,TRBD2,17,TRBV20-1,many,TRBJ2-1
CSAVGLAGYSTDTQYF,TGCAGTGCTGTGGGACTAGCGGGATACAGCACAGATACGCAGTATTTT,TRBD2,16,TRBV20-1,many,TRBJ2-3
CASGIDREAFF,TGTGCTAGTGGCATCGACAGAGAAGCTTTCTTT,NA,11,TRBV12-5,NA,TRBJ1-1
CASSMGLLKVANTEAFF,TGTGCCAGTAGTATGGGACTCCTGAAAGTTGCGAACACTGAAGCTTTCTTT,NA,17,TRBV19,many,TRBJ1-1
CASSWDSRNTEAFF,TGTGCCAGCAGTTGGGACTCAAGGAACACTGAAGCTTTCTTT,NA,14,TRBV27,many,TRBJ1-1
CATSRDRAIGEKLFF,TGTGCCACCAGCAGAGATAGGGCAATTGGGGAAAAACTGTTTTTT,NA,15,TRBV15,NA,TRBJ1-4
CASSQGPADTQYF,TGTGCCAGCAGCCAAGGTCCCGCAGATACGCAGTATTTT,NA,13,TRBV3-1,many,TRBJ2-3
CASSSRASSSYNEQFF,TGTGCCAGCAGTTCCCGGGCTTCTAGCTCCTACAATGAGCAGTTCTTC,NA,16,TRBV27,many,TRBJ2-1
CASSPSGDSFYEQYF,TGTGCCAGCAGCCCGTCGGGGGATTCCTTTTACGAGCAGTACTTC,NA,15,TRBV7-9,many,TRBJ2-7
CASSFLGMNTEAFF,TGCGCCAGCAGCTTTTTAGGGATGAACACTGAAGCTTTCTTT,NA,14,TRBV5-1,many,TRBJ1-1
CASSLVAGMNTEAFF,TGTGCCAGCAGCTTAGTTGCAGGCATGAACACTGAAGCTTTCTTT,NA,15,TRBV7-2,many,TRBJ1-1
CASSPPAGKVSGELFF,TGTGCCAGCAGCCCGCCAGCAGGGAAAGTTTCCGGGGAGCTGTTTTTT,NA,16,TRBV7-9,many,TRBJ2-2
CASSLWGSSDEQFF,TGTGCCAGCAGTTTATGGGGGTCATCCGATGAGCAGTTCTTC,NA,14,TRBV27,many,TRBJ2-1
CASSGRWGSNEKLFF,TGTGCCAGCAGCGGACGGTGGGGAAGCAATGAAAAACTGTTTTTT,NA,15,TRBV9,many,TRBJ1-4